The present TCR beta chain was sequenced within a study of STAT5B mutations in CD4+ large granular lymphocyte leukemia. Assay used: immunoSEQ multiplex PCR; TCRdb lists only in-frame clones, some missing. Counted here are some 8,800 clones, about 80% occurring once; the ten biggest clones make up roughly 70%. V lost 7 bases to trimming and J lost 0 bases; unmatched junction nucleotides: 6. The V gene's germline CDR1 is SGHAT and CDR2 FQNNGV. CDR3 length: 14 amino acids. This clone is a singleton in its sample. This clonotype originated in a man in his 60s with CD4+ T-cell large granular lymphocyte leukemia. Sequenced sample: PBMCs. The V gene is TRBV11-2, the J gene TRBJ2-7, with 7 positions matching TRBD1. The CDR3 sequence: CASTTGFFSYEQYF. In nucleotides, the CDR3 is TGTGCCAGCACGACAGGGTTCTTCTCCTACGAGCAGTACTTC.